This is a list of T cell receptor beta chains from one sample in a study of blood T cell repertoires in COVID-19. Sequencing used immunoSEQ multiplex PCR; TCRdb keeps in-frame clones, though not all of them. Counted here are 150,000 or so clones, 60% to 80% occurring once; the ten biggest clones make up about 1.9%. Material for sequencing was peripheral blood. The receptors originated from a woman in her 70s with acute or convalescent COVID-19. CDR3s include the opening cysteine and the closing phenylalanine or tryptophan. A D gene is named only where the DNA matches it firmly. Size is stated for part of the rows, as once, few or many counts, or as a class when the clone is expanded.

V	D	size	J	DNA	CDR3
TRBV20-1	-	-	TRBJ2-2	TGCAGTGCCCCTGGGCTCGGGGAGCTGTTTTTT	CSAPGLGELFF
TRBV28	TRBD1	once	TRBJ1-2	TGTGCCAGCATCATTACAGGGGGCCTTGAGTATGGCTACACCTTC	CASIITGGLEYGYTF
TRBV5-1	TRBD1	-	TRBJ1-1	TGCGCCAGCAGACCAACAGGGGACTACACTGAAGCTTTCTTT	CASRPTGDYTEAFF
TRBV18	TRBD1	-	TRBJ2-3	TGTGCCAGCTCACCAGGACAGGGGGCAAAGGTAGATACGCAGTATTTT	CASSPGQGAKVDTQYF
TRBV4-3	TRBD1	once	TRBJ2-7	TGCGCCAGCAGCCAAGATGAAGGACAGGGAGGCGAGCAGTACTTC	CASSQDEGQGGEQYF
TRBV18	TRBD1	-	TRBJ2-7	TGTGCCAGCTCACCAGGGACAGTTGTTTCCGAGCAGTACTTC	CASSPGTVVSEQYF
TRBV11-2	TRBD1	few	TRBJ2-5	TGTGCCAGCAGCCCTGGGGCAGGGGGTCAGGAGACCCAGTACTTC	CASSPGAGGQETQYF
TRBV19	-	few	TRBJ2-5	TGTGCCAGTTCCGCCCAGCGGGAGACCCAGTACTTC	CASSAQRETQYF
TRBV7-9	TRBD1	once	TRBJ2-5	TGTGCCAGCAGCCCCATCGGGACAGGGTACGAGACCCAGTACTTC	CASSPIGTGYETQYF
TRBV6-6	-	few	TRBJ2-2	TGTGCCAGCAGTTACTCCGGGGGATTGGAGCTGTTTTTT	CASSYSGGLELFF
TRBV18	TRBD1	-	TRBJ1-4	TGTGCCAGCTCACCACCCTTCGGACAGGGGGGTGAAAAACTGTTTTTT	CASSPPFGQGGEKLFF
TRBV10-3	TRBD1	once	TRBJ1-6	TGTGCCATCAGGTCCACAGGGGGCTATTCACCCCTCCACTTT	CAIRSTGGYSPLHF
TRBV6-6	-	-	TRBJ1-2	TGTGCCAGCAGTTACTCCCCCTTCAGAGGCTACACCTTC	CASSYSPFRGYTF
TRBV7-9	TRBD1	-	TRBJ2-1	TGTGCCAGCAGCGGCGTCCAGGGGGCGCCTTGGAATGAGCAGTTCTTC	CASSGVQGAPWNEQFF
TRBV14	-	-	TRBJ2-1	TGTGCCAGCAGCCAAGTGCAGGGATTTGTTGAGCAGTTCTTC	CASSQVQGFVEQFF
TRBV30	-	-	TRBJ2-6	TGTGCCTGGAGTGTACTTGGAGTAGTAAGCTCTGGGGCCAACGTCCTGACTTTC	CAWSVLGVVSSGANVLTF
TRBV5-4	-	few	TRBJ1-6	TGTGCCAGCAGCTTGGGGGCAGGGGTTGGTTCACCCCTCCACTTT	CASSLGAGVGSPLHF
TRBV28	TRBD1	-	TRBJ1-1	TGTGCCAGCAGAATAGCAGGGGGTAAGAACACTGAAGCTTTCTTT	CASRIAGGKNTEAFF
TRBV29-1	TRBD1	-	TRBJ2-7	TGCAGCGCTGGGACAGGTTTCTACGAGCAGTACTTC	CSAGTGFYEQYF
TRBV15	TRBD1	-	TRBJ2-5	TGTGCCACCAGCAGGACAGGGGTGGGGGAGACCCAGTACTTC	CATSRTGVGETQYF
TRBV2	-	-	TRBJ2-3	TGTGCCAGCAGTTCAGTAAGCGATAGCACAGATACGCAGTATTTT	CASSSVSDSTDTQYF
TRBV29-1	TRBD2	few	TRBJ2-5	TGCAGCGTTGCAGCGGGGGGGCTCGAGACCCAGTACTTC	CSVAAGGLETQYF